The subject of this entry is one TCR beta chain. Study processing details: Using reference gene primer amplification, nucleated cell counts were estimated. The repertoire was sequenced with immunoSEQ multiplex PCR; TCRdb's copy has only in-frame clones and lacks some. That table is the source of V, J and clone size, and D and trimming were worked out from the DNA. Seen here are over 200,000 clones, 75% to 90% observed once, and the top ten hold approximately 2.6%. The data originate from a study of blood T cell repertoires in COVID-19. Looking at the study overall: Samples taken during acute and convalescent COVID-19 were collected in the United States, Italy and Spain.

This CDR3 is built from 15 residues. V shed 4 bases and J shed 0 bases, with 14 bases lying between them. The germline gives CDR1 SGHKS, CDR2 YYEKEE (reference sequence). The specimen was peripheral blood. The TCR comes from a woman aged 70-85 years with active or convalescent COVID-19. The V call is TRBV5-5, the J call TRBJ2-7, with TRBD1 as a possible D gene (6 bases). The DNA for the CDR3 is TGTGCCAGCAGCCCCCGACAGGCTAGCTCCTACGAGCAGTACTTC. This gives the protein CASSPRQASSYEQYF.